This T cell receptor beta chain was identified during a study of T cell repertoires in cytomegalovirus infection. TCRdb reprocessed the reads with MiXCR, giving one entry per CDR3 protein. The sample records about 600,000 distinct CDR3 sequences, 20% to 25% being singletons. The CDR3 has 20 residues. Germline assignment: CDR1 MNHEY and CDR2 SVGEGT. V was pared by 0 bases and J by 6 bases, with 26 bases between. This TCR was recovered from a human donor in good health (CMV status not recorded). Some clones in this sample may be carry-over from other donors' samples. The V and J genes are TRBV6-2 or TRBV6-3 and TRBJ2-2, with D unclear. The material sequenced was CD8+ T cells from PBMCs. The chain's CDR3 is CASSYSFPDLRQMRSGELFF. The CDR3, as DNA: TGTGCCAGCAGTTACTCATTCCCCGACCTGAGGCAAATGCGCTCCGGGGAGCTGTTTTTT.